The entry below gives a single T cell receptor (beta chain) sequence along with its context. Its antigen is still unknown. The data originate from a study of vaccination and CD4 T cells after COVID-19. Indicated treatment: roughly ten-day PBMC culture with coronavirus spike peptide pools or control peptides (ViraFEST assay). Trimming stripped 6 bases from V and 11 bases from J, with 14 bases between. From germline, CDR1 is DFQATT and CDR2 SNEGSKA (reference sequence). There are 11 residues in the CDR3. Scientists ran DNA taken from cultured CD4+ T cells through the Oncomine TCR Beta short-read assay for sequencing. MiXCR, applied by TCRdb to the PCR reads, yields one record per CDR3 protein. The sample consists of tens of thousands of distinct CDR3 sequences, 67% of them appearing once.

This clonotype was obtained from a human donor who received a COVID-19 vaccine. The input for sequencing was CD4+ T cells from blood, cultured in vitro, taken after SARS-CoV-2 vaccination. This chain links TRBV20-1 with TRBJ1-5; D is unresolved. CDR3 sequence (DNA): TGCAGTGCCGACGAAGCTGGGGCCCAGCATTTT. It encodes CSADEAGAQHF.